The T cell receptor beta chain under discussion was sequenced for a study of CD8 T cells in Susac syndrome. Study at large: There were Susac syndrome patients who were therapy-naive at blood draw, others on corticosteroids, and others on intravenous immunoglobulin alone.

Random hexamers were used to reverse transcribe roughly 0.45 to 1 ug of RNA. TCR beta CDR3 was amplified by immunoSEQ multiplex PCR. This amplification extended across 54 Vbeta and 13 Jbeta segments. Each CDR3 protein gets one entry after TCRdb re-called the immunoSEQ multiplex PCR reads with MiXCR. The repertoire holds roughly 180,000 distinct CDR3 sequences, with about 94% as singletons. The authors negatively isolated CD8+ and CD4+ T cells and FACS-enriched TEMRA cells. This clonotype appeared once. The CDR3 runs 16 residues. Germline assignment: CDR1 MDHEN and CDR2 SYDVKM. The V gene end was trimmed by 5 bases and the J gene end by 5 bases; junction bases not matched to a gene: 7.

This receptor was obtained from a human donor with Susac syndrome. This rearrangement joins TRBV28 to TRBJ2-2, with TRBD2 identical over 11 bases. Sequencing was carried out using CD4+ T cells from PBMCs. CDR3 protein: CASSRPSGRRTGELFF. The CDR3 bases are TGTGCCAGCAGTCGCCCTAGCGGGAGGAGGACCGGGGAGCTGTTTTTT.